The 15 T cell receptor beta chains below were found in one sample sequenced in a study of CD8+CD57+ T cells in acquired aplastic anemia. Those patients picked for sequencing had displayed CD8+CD57+ cell expansion on flow cytometry. It was genomic DNA that served as the template for profiling TCR beta VDJ and CDR3. TCRdb re-derived calls from the reads in MiXCR, one entry per CDR3 protein. This sample carries around 500,000 distinct CDR3 sequences, roughly a third of them seen once, and the ten largest clones take roughly 0.89%. The specimen sequenced was sorted CD4+, CD8+, or CD8+CD57+ T cells (not recorded which) from PBMCs. These receptors all come from a human donor with aplastic anemia.

This clonotype was seen only a few times. The chain has TRBV14 and TRBJ2-1; no firm D call. The CDR3 consists of 13 residues. Germline V CDR1 and CDR2: SGHDN, FVKESK. Trimming shortened V by 4 bases and J by 10 bases, and 14 bases separated the two germline ends. In nucleotides, the CDR3 is TGTGCCAGCAGCCCAACTCCTCTCGGGGAGCAGTTCTTC. Protein: CASSPTPLGEQFF.

This clonotype was observed a few times. This chain joins TRBV7-2 and TRBJ1-6, with a weak D call TRBD1 (6 bases). V was pared by 2 bases and J by 5 bases, with 13 bases between. Germline-derived CDR1 and CDR2 are SGHTA and FQGNSA. This CDR3 is built from 16 residues. The CDR3 region is CASSLRARGHNSPLHF. The CDR3 DNA follows: TGTGCCAGCAGCTTAAGGGCCAGGGGACATAATTCACCCCTCCACTTT.

This clonotype was observed at least ten times. The J gene is TRBJ1-5, the V gene TRBV20-1; TRBD1 aligns across 8 bases. CDR3 length: 15 residues. Germline values: CDR1 DFQATT, CDR2 SNEGSKA (reference sequence). V was clipped by 6 bases and J by 0 bases; unmatched bases: 7. For the CDR3, the DNA is TGCAGTGCCGTACCGGGACAGGTTAGCAATCAGCCCCAGCATTTT. Its translation is CSAVPGQVSNQPQHF.

This clonotype was counted at least ten times. This rearrangement joins TRBV9 to TRBJ1-2; no reliable D call. Germline V gene lookup returns CDR1 SGDLS and CDR2 YYNGEE. The length of the CDR3 is 16 residues. Trimming cost V 0 bases and J 3 bases, with 15 bases left between them. CDR3 nucleotide sequence: TGTGCCAGCAGCGTAGGACCGAGTCCTGACTACTATGGCTACACCTTC. Translating it yields CASSVGPSPDYYGYTF.

This clonotype was detected many times. This chain links TRBV20-1 with TRBJ2-7, with D unresolved. The ends were cut back, 7 bases at V and 6 bases at J, with 16 bases in the middle. This CDR3 comprises 12 residues. Germline V CDR1 and CDR2: DFQATT, SNEGSKA (reference sequence). CDR3 nucleotide sequence: TGCAGTGGGGGTACCACTTACGGCGAGCAGTACTTC. Translation: CSGGTTYGEQYF.

In this sample, this clonotype turned up once. The chain has TRBV20-1 and TRBJ2-5, with TRBD2 as a possible D gene (6 bases). Germline V gene lookup returns CDR1 DFQATT and CDR2 SNEGSKA (reference sequence). This CDR3 is built from 14 residues. V dropped 5 bases and J dropped 1 base, with 14 bases sitting between them. CDR3: CSAVYGTPQETQYF. The CDR3 bases are TGCAGTGCTGTATACGGGACTCCCCAAGAGACCCAGTACTTC.

This clonotype was recorded at least ten times. The V and J genes are TRBV20-1 and TRBJ1-1; D is unclear. This CDR3 region has 13 residues. V lost 3 bases to trimming and J lost 1 base, with 9 bases between them. Germline loops: CDR1 DFQATT, CDR2 SNEGSKA (reference sequence). Here the CDR3 DNA reads TGCAGTGCTAGTCGGGCGGGGAACACTGAAGCTTTCTTT. As protein: CSASRAGNTEAFF.

J is TRBJ1-5 and V is TRBV7-4; D gene unclear. CDR1 is SGHVT and CDR2 is SQSDAQ in the germline V gene. This CDR3 region has 14 residues. The V gene lost 5 bases and the J gene lost 7 bases, with 15 bases spanning the gap. CDR3 nucleotide sequence: TGTGCCAGCAGCCGCGCGCGGGCGGCCCAGCCCCAGCATTTT. Residues: CASSRARAAQPQHF.

This clonotype was picked up a small number of times. This rearrangement joins TRBV7-9 to TRBJ1-4; D not resolved. V lost 5 bases to trimming and J lost 8 bases, with 12 bases between them. This CDR3 has 13 residues. The germline CDR1 and CDR2 sequences are SEHNR and FQNEAQ (reference sequence). The CDR3 here is CASSGRVLEKLFF. The CDR3 region has the DNA TGTGCCAGCAGCGGCCGTGTTTTGGAAAAACTGTTTTTT.

The chain is built from TRBV7-2 and TRBJ1-1, with TRBD1 as a possible D gene (5 bases). The CDR3 contains 13 residues. The V and J ends lost 3 bases and 9 bases respectively, with 14 bases between them. Germline CDR1 is SGHTA and CDR2 is FQGNSA. The DNA of the CDR3 is TGTGCCAGCAGCTTTGACAGAACAATTAAAGCTTTCTTT. This sequence encodes CASSFDRTIKAFF.

This clonotype was recorded at least ten times. The CDR3 sequence: CSARDYVGRNTEAFF. CDR3 DNA: TGCAGTGCTAGAGATTACGTGGGGAGGAACACTGAAGCTTTCTTT. V is TRBV20-1 and J is TRBJ1-1, with D unclear. V lost 0 bases and J 1 base, leaving 12 bases between the germline ends. The CDR3 sequence is 15 residues long. Germline assignment: CDR1 DFQATT and CDR2 SNEGSKA (reference sequence).

The rearrangement links TRBV20-1 to TRBJ2-7; the match to TRBD2 covers 7 bases. Germline loops: CDR1 DFQATT, CDR2 SNEGSKA (reference sequence). The CDR3 consists of 17 residues. CDR3 DNA sequence: TGCGGGAGGGGTTTCGGGGCTAGCAGATACCAGGATGGGGGGCAGTACTTC. This sequence encodes CGRGFGASRYQDGGQYF.

This chain links TRBV29-1 with TRBJ1-2, with D possibly being TRBD1 (5 bases). The CDR3 has 13 residues. Trimming stripped 8 bases from V and 4 bases from J, with 17 bases between. CDR1 SQVTM and CDR2 ANQGSEA come from the germline V gene. The CDR3, as DNA: TGCAGCTACCTGGGGGGGGGGACCTATGGCTACACCTTC. Its protein is CSYLGGGTYGYTF. The entire variable domain, with the rest obtained from reference TRBV29-1 and TRBJ1-2, is as follows: SAVISQKPSRDICQRGTSLTIQCQVDSQVTMMFWYRQQPGQSLTLIATANQGSEATYESGFVIDKFPISRPNLTFSTLTVSNMSPEDSSIYLCSYLGGGTYGYTFGSGTRLTVV.

Ten or more counts support this clonotype. This chain uses TRBV20-1 with TRBJ1-2; 7 bases map to TRBD1. V dropped 6 bases and J dropped 8; count of bases not matched to a gene: 9. The CDR3 runs 12 residues. CDR1 and CDR2 (germline): DFQATT, SNEGSKA (reference sequence). The CDR3 sequence: CSASDRVWGYTF. CDR3 DNA sequence: TGCAGTGCATCCGACAGGGTTTGGGGCTACACCTTC.

CDR3 DNA sequence: TGTGCCAGCAGTGCAATTCAGGGGGTGCCTGGAAACACCATATATTTT. Translation: CASSAIQGVPGNTIYF. This chain joins TRBV6-1 and TRBJ1-3; 7 positions match TRBD1. The germline CDR1 and CDR2 sequences are MNHNS and SASEGT. The CDR3 is 16 amino acids. Losses at the gene ends were 4 bases for V and 2 bases for J; bases not matched to a gene: 8.